This T cell receptor beta chain was recovered during a study of patients and donors after allogeneic stem cell transplantation. The CDR3 extends over 14 amino acids. The germline gives CDR1 KGHDR, CDR2 SFDVKD. Trimming removed 3 bases from V and 9 bases from J, with 14 bases in between. TCRdb re-called the RT-PCR reads through MiXCR, storing one row per CDR3 protein. Among about a million distinct CDR3 sequences, roughly 17% were seen once, and the ten largest hold 5% to 6.5%. This clonotype was seen more than once but under ten times. The chain combines TRBV24-1 with TRBJ1-5; TRBD1 might be the D (6 bases). The sample comprised blood, either unsorted or a sorted T cell fraction (not recorded which). This TCR derives from a human donor who was either an allogeneic HSCT recipient or a stem cell or donor lymphocyte infusion donor (not recorded which). It is not recorded whose cells these are; they may come from a transplant donor. This chain's CDR3 is CATSDERIGGPQHF. The CDR3, as DNA: TGTGCCACCAGTGATGAACGGATAGGGGGGCCCCAGCATTTT.